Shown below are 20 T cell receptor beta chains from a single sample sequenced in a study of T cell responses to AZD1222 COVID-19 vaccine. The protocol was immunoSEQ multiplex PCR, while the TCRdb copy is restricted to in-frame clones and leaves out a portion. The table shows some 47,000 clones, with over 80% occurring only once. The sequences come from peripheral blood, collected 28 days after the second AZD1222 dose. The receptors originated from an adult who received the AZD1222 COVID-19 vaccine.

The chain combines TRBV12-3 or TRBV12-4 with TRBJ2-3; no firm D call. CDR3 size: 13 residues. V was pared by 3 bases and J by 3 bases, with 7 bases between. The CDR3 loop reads CASSFLLTDTQYF. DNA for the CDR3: TGTGCCAGCAGTTTTCTGCTGACAGATACGCAGTATTTT.

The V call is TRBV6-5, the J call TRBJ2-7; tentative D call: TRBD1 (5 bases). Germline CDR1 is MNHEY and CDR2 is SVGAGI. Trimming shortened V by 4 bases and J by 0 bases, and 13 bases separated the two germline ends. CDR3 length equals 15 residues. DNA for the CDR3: TGTGCCAGCAGTTCTACAGCTGACAGCTCCTACGAGCAGTACTTC. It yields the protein CASSSTADSSYEQYF.

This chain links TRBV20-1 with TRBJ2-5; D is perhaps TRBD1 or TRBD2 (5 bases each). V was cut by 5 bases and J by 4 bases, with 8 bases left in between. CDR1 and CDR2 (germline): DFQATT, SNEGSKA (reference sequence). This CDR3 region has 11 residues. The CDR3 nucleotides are TGCAGTGCTGAGGGGTTAGAGACCCAGTACTTC. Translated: CSAEGLETQYF.

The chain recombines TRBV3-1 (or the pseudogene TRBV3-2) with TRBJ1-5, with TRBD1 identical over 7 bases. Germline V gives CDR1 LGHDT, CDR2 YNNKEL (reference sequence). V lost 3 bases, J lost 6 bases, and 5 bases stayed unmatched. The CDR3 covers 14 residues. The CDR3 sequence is CASSHGTASQPQHF. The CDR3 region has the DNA TGTGCCAGCAGCCATGGGACAGCCAGTCAGCCCCAGCATTTT.

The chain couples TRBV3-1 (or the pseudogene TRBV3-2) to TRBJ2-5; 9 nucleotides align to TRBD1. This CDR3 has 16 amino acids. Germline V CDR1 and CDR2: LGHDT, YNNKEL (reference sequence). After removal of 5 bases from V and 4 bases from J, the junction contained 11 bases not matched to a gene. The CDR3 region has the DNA TGTGCCAGCAGCACAACCCCGACAGGGGGAAGAGAGACCCAGTACTTC. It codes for CASSTTPTGGRETQYF.

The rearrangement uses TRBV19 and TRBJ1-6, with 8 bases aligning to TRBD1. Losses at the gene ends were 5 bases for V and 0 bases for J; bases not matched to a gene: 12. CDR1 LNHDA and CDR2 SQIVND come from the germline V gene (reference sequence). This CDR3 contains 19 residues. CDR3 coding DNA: TGTGCCAGTAGTCAAGATTCCCACAGGGGGAACTCCTATAATTCACCCCTCCACTTT. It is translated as CASSQDSHRGNSYNSPLHF.

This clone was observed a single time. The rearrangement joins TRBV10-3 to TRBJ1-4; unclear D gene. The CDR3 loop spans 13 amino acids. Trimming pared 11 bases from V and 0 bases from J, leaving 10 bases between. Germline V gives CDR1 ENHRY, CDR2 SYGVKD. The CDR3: CAVKAATNEKLFF. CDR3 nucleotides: TGTGCCGTAAAGGCAGCAACTAATGAAAAACTGTTTTTT.

The CDR3 bases are TGTGCCAGTAGTATAGGACTAGCGGGTCAAAACACCGGGGAGCTGTTTTTT. Protein: CASSIGLAGQNTGELFF. This chain connects TRBV19 to TRBJ2-2; the match to TRBD2 covers 10 bases. The CDR3 has 17 amino acids. The trim removed 1 base at V and 2 bases at J, leaving 4 bases unmatched. Germline V CDR1 and CDR2: LNHDA, SQIVND (reference sequence). Full variable domain (missing parts from reference TRBV19 and TRBJ2-2): DGGITQSPKYLFRKEGQNVTLSCEQNLNHDAMYWYRQDPGQGLRLIYYSQIVNDFQKGDIAEGYSVSREKKESFPLTVTSAQKNPTAFYLCASSIGLAGQNTGELFFGEGSRLTVL.

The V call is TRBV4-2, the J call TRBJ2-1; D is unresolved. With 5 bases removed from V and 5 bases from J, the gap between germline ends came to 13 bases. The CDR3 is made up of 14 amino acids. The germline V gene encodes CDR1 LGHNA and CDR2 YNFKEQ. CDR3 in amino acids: CASSYGSGDNEQFF. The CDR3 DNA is TGTGCCAGCAGCTACGGATCTGGGGACAATGAGCAGTTCTTC.

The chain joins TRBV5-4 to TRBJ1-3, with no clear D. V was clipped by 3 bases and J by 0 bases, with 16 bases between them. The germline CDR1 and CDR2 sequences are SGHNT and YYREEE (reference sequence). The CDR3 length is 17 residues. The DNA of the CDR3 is TGTGCCAGCAGCTCCCTAGGACTTACGGGCTCTGGAAACACCATATATTTT. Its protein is CASSSLGLTGSGNTIYF.

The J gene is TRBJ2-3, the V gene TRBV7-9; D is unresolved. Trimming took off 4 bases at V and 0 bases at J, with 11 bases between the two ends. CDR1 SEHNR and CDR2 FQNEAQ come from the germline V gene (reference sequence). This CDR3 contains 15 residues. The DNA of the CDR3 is TGTGCCAGCAGCTCCCTGCGCACTAGCACAGATACGCAGTATTTT. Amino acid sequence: CASSSLRTSTDTQYF.

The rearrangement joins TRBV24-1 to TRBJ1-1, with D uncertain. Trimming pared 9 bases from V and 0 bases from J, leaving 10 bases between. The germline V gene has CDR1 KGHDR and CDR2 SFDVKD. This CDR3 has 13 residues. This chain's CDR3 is CATRAAMNTEAFF. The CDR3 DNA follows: TGTGCCACCCGGGCGGCCATGAACACTGAAGCTTTCTTT.

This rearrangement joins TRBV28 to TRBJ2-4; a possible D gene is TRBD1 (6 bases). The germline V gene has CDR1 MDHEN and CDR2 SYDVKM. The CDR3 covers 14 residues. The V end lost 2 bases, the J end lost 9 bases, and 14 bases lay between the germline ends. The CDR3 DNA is TGTGCCAGCAGTTTAGGGGTTTGGGGGCGCATTCAGTACTTC. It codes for CASSLGVWGRIQYF.

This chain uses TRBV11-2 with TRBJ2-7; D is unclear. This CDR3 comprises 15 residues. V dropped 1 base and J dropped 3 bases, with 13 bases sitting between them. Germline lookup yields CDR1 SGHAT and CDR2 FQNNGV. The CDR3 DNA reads TGTGCCAGCAGCTTAGGACCAACACCTCACTACGAGCAGTACTTC. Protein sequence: CASSLGPTPHYEQYF.

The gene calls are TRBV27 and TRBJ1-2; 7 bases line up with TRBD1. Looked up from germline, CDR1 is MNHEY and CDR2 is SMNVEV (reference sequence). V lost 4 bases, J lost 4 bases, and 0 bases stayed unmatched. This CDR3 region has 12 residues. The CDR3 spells CASSSGGYGYTF. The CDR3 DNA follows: TGTGCCAGCAGTTCAGGGGGCTATGGCTACACCTTC.

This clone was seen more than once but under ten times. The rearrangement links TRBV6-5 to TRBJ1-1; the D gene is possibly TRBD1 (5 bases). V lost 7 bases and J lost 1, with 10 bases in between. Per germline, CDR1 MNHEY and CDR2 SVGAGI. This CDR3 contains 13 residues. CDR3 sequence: CASTGHQNTEAFF. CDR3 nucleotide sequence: TGTGCCAGCACCGGACACCAGAACACTGAAGCTTTCTTT.

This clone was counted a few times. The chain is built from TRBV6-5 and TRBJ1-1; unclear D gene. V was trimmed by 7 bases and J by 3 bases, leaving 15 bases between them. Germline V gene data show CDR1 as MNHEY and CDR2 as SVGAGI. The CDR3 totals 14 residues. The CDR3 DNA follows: TGTGCCAGCAACCTCGCCGGCAGTCACACTGAAGCTTTCTTT. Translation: CASNLAGSHTEAFF.

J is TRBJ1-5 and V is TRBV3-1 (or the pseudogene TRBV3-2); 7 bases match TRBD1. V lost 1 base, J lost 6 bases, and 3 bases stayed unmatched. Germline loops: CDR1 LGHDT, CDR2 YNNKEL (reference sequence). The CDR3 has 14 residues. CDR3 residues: CASSQAQGGQPQHF. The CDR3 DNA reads TGTGCCAGCAGCCAAGCTCAGGGGGGTCAGCCCCAGCATTTT.

The CDR3 spells CASSSSGGNTEAFF. DNA of the CDR3: TGTGCCAGCAGTTCCTCAGGGGGGAACACTGAAGCTTTCTTT. The chain couples TRBV28 to TRBJ1-1; 7 bases fit TRBD1. The V segment lost 4 bases and the J segment 1 base; nucleotides outside the gene matches: 3. The germline V gene has CDR1 MDHEN and CDR2 SYDVKM. The CDR3 runs 14 residues.

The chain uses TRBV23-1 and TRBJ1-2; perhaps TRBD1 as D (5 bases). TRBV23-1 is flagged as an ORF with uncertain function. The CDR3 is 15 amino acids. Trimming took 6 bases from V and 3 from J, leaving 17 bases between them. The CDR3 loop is CASRVLRDSHYGYTF. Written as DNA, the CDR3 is TGCGCCAGCAGGGTGCTCCGGGACTCTCACTATGGCTACACCTTC.